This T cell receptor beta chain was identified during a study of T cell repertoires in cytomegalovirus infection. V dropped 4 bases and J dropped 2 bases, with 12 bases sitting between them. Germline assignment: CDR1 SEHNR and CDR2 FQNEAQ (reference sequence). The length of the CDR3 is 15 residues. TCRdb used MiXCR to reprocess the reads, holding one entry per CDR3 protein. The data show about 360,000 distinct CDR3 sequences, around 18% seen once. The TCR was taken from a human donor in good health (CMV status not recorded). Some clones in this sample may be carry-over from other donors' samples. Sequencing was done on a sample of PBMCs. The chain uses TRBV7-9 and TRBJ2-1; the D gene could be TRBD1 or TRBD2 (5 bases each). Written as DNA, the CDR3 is TGTGCCAGCAGCTCGGGACCCTCAACCTACAATGAGCAGTTCTTC. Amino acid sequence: CASSSGPSTYNEQFF.